The 26 T cell receptor beta chains below were found in one sample sequenced in a study of blood T cell repertoires in COVID-19. The assay was immunoSEQ multiplex PCR, and TCRdb's table has in-frame clones only and misses some. The sample includes some 110,000 clones, 65% to 90% seen only once; the top ten take around 3.9%. The sample was peripheral blood. The receptors come from a man between 50 and 59 years old with acute or convalescent COVID-19.

This CDR3 is CASSTPAGLNYGYTF. DNA for the CDR3: TGTGCCAGCAGCACCCCAGCGGGCCTAAACTATGGCTACACCTTC. The chain links TRBV7-9 to TRBJ1-2, with no clear D. From germline, CDR1 is SEHNR and CDR2 FQNEAQ (reference sequence). Trimming cost V 5 bases and J 2 bases, with 15 bases left between them. The CDR3 is 15 residues long.

The chain has TRBV3-1 (or the pseudogene TRBV3-2) and TRBJ2-7, with TRBD1 matching over 9 bases. J lost 3 bases, V lost 1 base, and 4 bases had no gene match. Germline CDR1 reads LGHDT; CDR2 reads YNNKEL (reference sequence). This CDR3 has 15 amino acids. The CDR3 region is CASSQGTGGNYEQYF. CDR3 DNA: TGTGCCAGCAGCCAAGGTACAGGGGGCAACTACGAGCAGTACTTC.

A note on this clone: Relative to the germline gene, one junction end is altered; a read error may explain this. V gene TRBV27 combines with J gene TRBJ1-1; tentative D call: TRBD1 (5 bases). CDR1 MNHEY and CDR2 SMNVEV come from the germline V gene (reference sequence). The length of the CDR3 is 14 residues. CDR3 DNA sequence: TGTGTCAGCAGTTTAATACTGGGGGGCACTGAAGCTTTCTTT. Protein sequence: CVSSLILGGTEAFF.

This chain connects TRBV5-1 to TRBJ2-2; tentatively, D is TRBD2 (6 bases). CDR1 is SGHRS, CDR2 YFSETQ, per germline. The ends were cut back, 4 bases at V and 5 bases at J, with 12 bases in the middle. The CDR3 contains 14 residues. CDR3 in amino acids: CASSLWTTTGELFF. DNA of the CDR3: TGCGCCAGCAGCCTGTGGACTACAACCGGGGAGCTGTTTTTT.

V is TRBV12-3 or TRBV12-4 and J is TRBJ1-2, with D hard to call. Trimming took 5 bases from V and 5 from J, leaving 12 bases between them. CDR3 length equals 13 residues. The CDR3 DNA reads as TGTGCCAGCAGTCAGGACTCTGGGTATGGCTACACCTTC. The encoded protein is CASSQDSGYGYTF.

The chain recombines TRBV6-5 with TRBJ1-3; TRBD1 might be the D (6 bases). CDR3 size: 15 residues. CDR1 is MNHEY and CDR2 is SVGAGI in the germline V gene. Trimming left V 5 bases short and J 5 bases short, with 16 bases between. DNA for the CDR3: TGTGCCAGCAGTCCTGCACAGGGTGTAAGAAACACCATATATTTT. Its translation: CASSPAQGVRNTIYF.

This clone was observed a single time. The chain carries TRBV7-9 and TRBJ2-1; the D gene is possibly TRBD2 (6 bases). The V end was cut by 2 bases, the J end by 12 bases, with 11 bases between. This CDR3 is built from 12 residues. CDR1 and CDR2 from the germline V gene are SEHNR and FQNEAQ (reference sequence). This chain's CDR3 is CASSLFAGRQFF. The CDR3, as DNA: TGTGCCAGCAGCTTATTTGCGGGGCGGCAGTTCTTC.

The V call is TRBV15, the J call TRBJ1-3; tentative D call: TRBD1 (6 bases). This CDR3 contains 14 residues. V was cut by 5 bases and J by 4 bases, with 12 bases left in between. Per germline, CDR1 LNHNV and CDR2 YYDKDF (reference sequence). CDR3 in DNA: TGTGCCACCAGCTTTCGGGACACAGGAAACACCATATATTTT. It specifies CATSFRDTGNTIYF.

This chain joins TRBV11-3 and TRBJ2-3; 11 nucleotides agree with TRBD2. Germline loops: CDR1 SGHNT, CDR2 YENEEA. This CDR3 is built from 16 residues. V lost 5 bases and J lost 4; bases outside the gene matches: 8. The CDR3 DNA reads as TGTGCCAGCAGCACGCACTTAGCGGGGGGGTCAGATACGCAGTATTTT. Translating it yields CASSTHLAGGSDTQYF.

The chain has TRBV19 and TRBJ1-3, with TRBD1 as a possible D gene (6 bases). This CDR3 is 15 amino acids long. V was clipped by 3 bases and J by 0 bases, with 9 bases between them. Looked up from germline, CDR1 is LNHDA and CDR2 is SQIVND (reference sequence). The CDR3 nucleotides are TGTGCCAGTAGTATGCGGGGGCTCTCTGGAAACACCATATATTTT. Its protein product is CASSMRGLSGNTIYF.

This chain joins TRBV7-9 and TRBJ1-2, with 7 bases fitting TRBD1. Trimming removed 5 bases from V and 0 bases from J; junction bases left unmatched: 6. The CDR3 is 15 residues long. CDR1 is SEHNR, CDR2 FQNEAQ, per germline (reference sequence). The CDR3 region is CASSPPTGANYGYTF. In DNA, the CDR3 is TGTGCCAGCAGCCCCCCCACAGGGGCTAACTATGGCTACACCTTC.

This clone has just one count. This chain joins TRBV25-1 and TRBJ1-6, with unresolved D. Germline values: CDR1 MGHDK, CDR2 SYGVNS. This CDR3 is 13 amino acids long. V lost 3 bases and J lost 7, with 7 bases in between. CDR3 in amino acids: CASSDWANSPLHF. In DNA form, the CDR3 reads TGTGCCAGCAGTGACTGGGCAAATTCACCCCTCCACTTT.

In its sample, this clone was seen a few times. The chain joins TRBV6-2 or TRBV6-3 to TRBJ2-7; D ambiguous. Germline lookup yields CDR1 MNHEY and CDR2 SVGEGT. V dropped 3 bases and J dropped 5 bases, with 8 bases sitting between them. The CDR3 sequence is 12 residues long. The CDR3 sequence: CASSYGLHEQYF. The CDR3 DNA is TGTGCCAGCAGTTATGGCCTCCACGAGCAGTACTTC.

The rearrangement uses TRBV11-2 and TRBJ1-6, with D maybe TRBD1 (6 bases). Trimming pared 3 bases from V and 9 bases from J, leaving 12 bases between. Germline V gives CDR1 SGHAT, CDR2 FQNNGV. This CDR3 comprises 14 residues. The CDR3 nucleotides are TGTGCCAGCAGCTTTACAGGGATAAGTTCACCCCTCCACTTT. Its protein is CASSFTGISSPLHF.

The V gene is TRBV4-2, the J gene TRBJ1-5, with 9 bases aligning to TRBD1. In germline, CDR1 is LGHNA, CDR2 YNFKEQ. V lost 0 bases and J lost 3; bases outside the gene matches: 3. The CDR3 has 16 residues. For the CDR3, the DNA is TGTGCCAGCAGCCAAGAGGACAGGGGCATCAATCAGCCCCAGCATTTT. This sequence encodes CASSQEDRGINQPQHF.

The chain has TRBV7-9 and TRBJ1-6; 8 bases line up with TRBD1. The CDR3 totals 16 residues. V was clipped by 5 bases and J by 7 bases; unmatched bases: 10. Per germline, CDR1 SEHNR and CDR2 FQNEAQ (reference sequence). CDR3 DNA sequence: TGTGCCAGCAGCACCGGACAGGGAGTCGCCAATTCACCCCTCCACTTT. It yields the protein CASSTGQGVANSPLHF.

The chain employs TRBV11-2 and TRBJ1-5; no reliable D call. V lost 2 bases, J lost 4 bases, and 9 bases lay in between. The CDR3 consists of 14 residues. From germline, CDR1 is SGHAT and CDR2 FQNNGV. In nucleotides, the CDR3 is TGTGCCAGCAGCTTACGGCAGGCGAATCAGCCCCAGCATTTT. It yields the protein CASSLRQANQPQHF.

The chain combines TRBV7-2 with TRBJ2-2, with D possibly being TRBD2 (5 bases). The CDR3 contains 16 residues. Germline V gene lookup returns CDR1 SGHTA and CDR2 FQGNSA. With 3 bases removed from V and 2 bases from J, the gap between germline ends came to 13 bases. CDR3 loop: CASSLEPLANTGELFF. Here the CDR3 DNA reads TGTGCCAGCAGCTTGGAGCCTCTAGCTAACACCGGGGAGCTGTTTTTT.

The genes are TRBV4-1 and TRBJ1-3, with D possibly matching TRBD1 (6 bases). V lost 1 base, J lost 10 bases, and 17 bases lay in between. The V gene's germline CDR1 is MGHRA and CDR2 YSYEKL. This CDR3 spans 15 amino acids. The chain's CDR3 is CASSQVSRSRGTIYF. CDR3 bases: TGCGCCAGCAGCCAAGTAAGCAGATCGAGGGGGACCATATATTTT.

The chain is built from TRBV5-1 and TRBJ1-5; 10 bases map to TRBD1. Germline V gene lookup returns CDR1 SGHRS and CDR2 YFSETQ. This CDR3 comprises 14 residues. The V gene end was trimmed by 4 bases and the J gene end by 6 bases; junction bases not matched to a gene: 4. Written as DNA, the CDR3 is TGCGCCAGCAGCGTTGGGACAGGGGTTCAGCCCCAGCATTTT. Protein sequence: CASSVGTGVQPQHF.

V gene TRBV5-6 combines with J gene TRBJ2-7, with TRBD2 as a possible D gene (5 bases). Germline V gene data show CDR1 as SGHDT and CDR2 as YYEEEE. V was shortened by 3 bases and J by 3 bases, with 7 bases between the two germline ends. The CDR3 totals 12 residues. DNA for the CDR3: TGTGCCAGCAGCTCCCGGGGCTACGAGCAGTACTTC. This gives the protein CASSSRGYEQYF.

The V call is TRBV6-5, the J call TRBJ2-2, with D perhaps TRBD1 (6 bases). V was pared by 2 bases and J by 4 bases, with 8 bases between. Germline CDR1 MNHEY, CDR2 SVGAGI. The CDR3 covers 14 residues. The CDR3 is CASSYLQGTGELFF. Written as DNA, the CDR3 is TGTGCCAGCAGTTACCTACAGGGCACCGGGGAGCTGTTTTTT.

The count of this clone is one. The rearrangement uses TRBV4-1 and TRBJ1-1; 7 positions match TRBD1. The length of the CDR3 is 14 residues. Germline assignment: CDR1 MGHRA and CDR2 YSYEKL. Trimming at V came to 2 bases and at J to 4 bases, leaving 4 bases not matched to a gene. The CDR3 sequence: CASSQRQGVTEAFF. The DNA for the CDR3 is TGCGCCAGCAGCCAACGTCAGGGGGTCACTGAAGCTTTCTTT.

The chain is built from TRBV10-3 and TRBJ1-2; no definite D call. Trimming cost V 10 bases and J 4 bases, with 19 bases left between them. CDR3 size: 14 residues. Germline V lookup: CDR1 ENHRY, CDR2 SYGVKD. In nucleotides, the CDR3 is TGTGCCACAACGGGCGGGAGGGCGATCTATGGCTACACCTTC. Its translation: CATTGGRAIYGYTF.

The rearrangement joins TRBV5-1 to TRBJ1-6, with 7 nucleotides matching TRBD1. Germline V gene lookup returns CDR1 SGHRS and CDR2 YFSETQ. With 5 bases clipped from V and 2 bases from J, the junction kept 10 bases outside the gene matches. This CDR3 region has 17 residues. Here the CDR3 reads CASRSDRDAAYNSPLHF. CDR3 nucleotides: TGCGCCAGCAGGTCTGACAGGGACGCGGCCTATAATTCACCCCTCCACTTT.

Concerning this clone itself: This sample also contains other DNA sequences that code for the same CDR3. The chain carries TRBV5-1 and TRBJ2-3, with TRBD1 matching 10 bases. This CDR3 spans 15 amino acids. V lost 3 bases, J lost 0 bases, and 1 base stayed unmatched. Germline V gives CDR1 SGHRS, CDR2 YFSETQ. CDR3 sequence (DNA): TGCGCCAGCAGCTCGGGACAGGGGAGCACAGATACGCAGTATTTT. Protein: CASSSGQGSTDTQYF.